Listed here are 25 T cell receptor beta chains from one sample, sequenced in a study of T cells after yellow fever vaccination. Via MiXCR, TCRdb re-called the 5' RACE reads, giving one row per CDR3 protein. The table records hundreds of thousands of distinct CDR3 sequences, around 12% of them present only once. This sample comprised CD4+ T cells sorted from PBMCs, obtained 15 days after the yellow fever booster vaccination. The origin of the receptors is a man aged 18-30 years who received the YFV17D yellow fever vaccine.

A few counts support this clonotype. V and J are TRBV5-6 and TRBJ2-7; 8 nucleotides line up with TRBD1. The CDR3 sequence is 14 residues long. V shed 4 bases, J shed 5 bases, and the junction held 8 bases outside the gene matches. The germline gives CDR1 SGHDT, CDR2 YYEEEE. The CDR3 is CASSERQGSHEQYF. CDR3 coding DNA: TGTGCCAGCAGCGAACGACAGGGGTCCCACGAGCAGTACTTC.

The CDR3 reads CASSNWQAGNYGYTF. CDR3 in DNA: TGCGCCAGCAGCAACTGGCAAGCAGGGAACTATGGCTACACCTTC. The chain joins TRBV5-1 to TRBJ1-2, with a possible D match to TRBD1 (5 bases). Between the trimmed V and J ends, which lost 4 bases and 2 bases, there was a span of 15 bases. Per germline, CDR1 SGHRS and CDR2 YFSETQ. This CDR3 region has 15 residues.

The chain combines TRBV7-3 with TRBJ2-1, with TRBD1 matching over 11 bases. The CDR3 length is 15 residues. Germline loops: CDR1 SGHTA, CDR2 FQGTGA. Trimming took 5 bases from V and 7 from J; bases not matched to a gene: 7. The CDR3 nucleotides read TGTGCCAGCAGCATCTCCGGGACAGGGGGGAATGAGCAGTTCTTC. The encoded protein is CASSISGTGGNEQFF.

This clonotype was seen more than once but under ten times. The chain links TRBV5-4 to TRBJ2-3; weak D call: TRBD1 (5 bases). This CDR3 has 16 amino acids. Germline-derived CDR1 and CDR2 are SGHNT and YYREEE (reference sequence). The V end was cut by 2 bases, the J end by 0 bases, with 13 bases between. This CDR3 reads CASSLSRVRSTDTQYF. In DNA, the CDR3 is TGTGCCAGCAGCTTAAGCAGGGTGAGGAGCACAGATACGCAGTATTTT.

This clonotype appeared a few times. The chain joins TRBV10-3 to TRBJ2-2; perhaps D is TRBD1 or TRBD2 (5 bases each). The CDR3 runs 13 residues. V shed 8 bases and J shed 5 bases, with 12 bases lying between them. The germline CDR1 and CDR2 sequences are ENHRY and SYGVKD. The CDR3 sequence is CAIRTPGTGELFF. DNA for the CDR3: TGTGCCATCCGGACACCGGGGACCGGGGAGCTGTTTTTT.

V is TRBV7-6 and J is TRBJ2-1, with TRBD2 identical over 7 bases. The V gene end was trimmed by 5 bases and the J gene end by 9 bases; junction bases not matched to a gene: 16. Germline V gene lookup returns CDR1 SGHVS and CDR2 FNYEAQ. The CDR3 totals 16 residues. CDR3 coding DNA: TGTGCCAGCAGCACAACGCGGACTAGGAATCTCGGTGAGCAGTTCTTC. Translating gives CASSTTRTRNLGEQFF.

Only a few counts were recorded for this clonotype. The CDR3 loop reads CASSLVYSTNEQFF. The CDR3 DNA sequence: TGTGCCAGCAGTTTAGTTTACAGCACAAATGAGCAGTTCTTC. This chain uses TRBV12-3 or TRBV12-4 with TRBJ2-1, with D hard to call. With 1 base removed from V and 7 bases from J, the gap between germline ends came to 11 bases. This CDR3 contains 14 residues.

The gene calls are TRBV4-1 and TRBJ2-3; TRBD2 matches at 8 bases. Germline trimming cut 0 bases from V and 1 base from J; bases unmatched to any gene: 9. This CDR3 is 18 amino acids long. CDR1 MGHRA and CDR2 YSYEKL come from the germline V gene. CDR3: CASSQDGRSGGRTDTQYF. The CDR3 nucleotides read TGCGCCAGCAGCCAAGATGGAAGGAGCGGGGGCCGCACAGATACGCAGTATTTT.

The sample holds a few counts of this clonotype. This sequence joins TRBV5-1 and TRBJ1-6; D is uncertain. Looked up from germline, CDR1 is SGHRS and CDR2 is YFSETQ. Trimming left V 0 bases short and J 14 bases short, with 12 bases between. There are 13 residues in the CDR3. The CDR3 DNA reads as TGCGCCAGCAGCTTGGCCGGGCGCAGCACCCTCCACTTT. As protein: CASSLAGRSTLHF.

The chain combines TRBV11-2 with TRBJ2-1; 7 bases agree with TRBD2. The CDR3 sequence is 17 residues long. Germline trimming cut 0 bases from V and 1 base from J; bases unmatched to any gene: 6. Germline V CDR1 and CDR2: SGHAT, FQNNGV. CDR3 DNA: TGTGCCAGCAGCTTAGACCTAGCGGCTGGGTCCTACAATGAGCAGTTCTTC. Its translation is CASSLDLAAGSYNEQFF.

The rearrangement uses TRBV12-3 or TRBV12-4 and TRBJ2-1; no clear D. This CDR3 is 12 amino acids long. V was cut by 6 bases and J by 4 bases, with 7 bases left in between. The CDR3 is CASSQRYNEQFF. In DNA form, the CDR3 reads TGTGCCAGCAGCCAAAGGTACAATGAGCAGTTCTTC.

This clonotype has more than one count but fewer than ten. This chain joins TRBV5-6 and TRBJ2-6; possibly TRBD1 for D (6 bases). The ends were cut back, 2 bases at V and 0 bases at J, with 6 bases in the middle. The CDR3 sequence is 15 residues long. CDR1 and CDR2 (germline): SGHDT, YYEEEE. The CDR3 reads CASSFRGSGANVLTF. The DNA of the CDR3 is TGTGCCAGCAGCTTCAGGGGCTCTGGGGCCAACGTCCTGACTTTC.

A few counts support this clonotype. The rearrangement uses TRBV19 and TRBJ1-4; weak D call: TRBD1 (5 bases). The CDR3 is made up of 16 amino acids. CDR1 and CDR2 (germline): LNHDA, SQIVND (reference sequence). Trimming shortened V by 5 bases and J by 0 bases, and 13 bases separated the two germline ends. The CDR3 protein is CASSGFTGATNEKLFF. CDR3 DNA: TGTGCCAGTAGTGGTTTTACGGGGGCAACTAATGAAAAACTGTTTTTT. The full variable domain, its missing parts supplied by reference TRBV19 and TRBJ1-4, is DGGITQSPKYLFRKEGQNVTLSCEQNLNHDAMYWYRQDPGQGLRLIYYSQIVNDFQKGDIAEGYSVSREKKESFPLTVTSAQKNPTAFYLCASSGFTGATNEKLFFGSGTQLSVL.

V and J are TRBV5-1 and TRBJ2-3; 9 nucleotides align to TRBD2. The CDR3 is 15 amino acids. V was clipped by 5 bases and J by 5 bases; unmatched bases: 9. Germline assignment: CDR1 SGHRS and CDR2 YFSETQ. In nucleotides, the CDR3 is TGCGCCAGCAGAGGCGGGGGGGCCGGGGGAGATACGCAGTATTTT. Translation: CASRGGGAGGDTQYF.

This clonotype was seen only a few times. The chain has TRBV24-1 and TRBJ1-2, with unresolved D. The V gene lost 2 bases and the J gene lost 4 bases, with 1 base spanning the gap. CDR3 size: 11 residues. Germline V CDR1 and CDR2: KGHDR, SFDVKD. DNA for the CDR3: TGTGCCACCAGTGATTCCTATGGCTACACCTTC. Amino acid sequence: CATSDSYGYTF.

The CDR3 protein is CATSRDGASYGYTF. CDR3 coding DNA: TGTGCCACCAGCAGAGATGGGGCCTCCTATGGCTACACCTTC. This chain uses TRBV15 with TRBJ1-2, with D possibly TRBD1 on 5 matching bases. Between the trimmed V and J ends, which lost 0 bases and 4 bases, there was a span of 9 bases. The CDR3 has 14 residues. Germline V gene sequence: CDR1 LNHNV, CDR2 YYDKDF (reference sequence).

Only one count was recorded for this clonotype. The rearrangement joins TRBV5-1 to TRBJ2-5; 8 bases fit TRBD1. The CDR3 covers 15 residues. J gave up 7 bases and V 6 bases, and 14 bases lay outside the gene matches. Germline V gives CDR1 SGHRS, CDR2 YFSETQ. In DNA, the CDR3 is TGCGCCAGCACCCTCGGGACAGGAGACGTGGGGACCCAGTACTTC. It is translated as CASTLGTGDVGTQYF.

This clonotype occurred a few times. V gene TRBV5-1 combines with J gene TRBJ1-3, with a possible D match to TRBD1 (5 bases). The CDR3 consists of 15 residues. Germline V gene lookup returns CDR1 SGHRS and CDR2 YFSETQ. Trimming left V 4 bases short and J 0 bases short, with 11 bases between. Here the CDR3 reads CASSGTGNSGNTIYF. The CDR3 nucleotides read TGCGCCAGCAGCGGAACAGGAAACTCTGGAAACACCATATATTTT.

V is TRBV30 and J is TRBJ1-2; no reliable D call. Trimming removed 5 bases at V and 5 bases at J, with 12 bases between. Germline loops: CDR1 GTSNPN, CDR2 SVGIG (reference sequence). CDR3 length: 12 residues. CDR3 DNA: TGTGCCTGGGACCCCTCAGTTTATGGCTACACCTTC. As protein: CAWDPSVYGYTF.

The chain links TRBV28 to TRBJ2-2; D possibly corresponds to TRBD2 (6 bases). The V end was cut by 3 bases, the J end by 6 bases, with 14 bases between. Per germline, CDR1 MDHEN and CDR2 SYDVKM. CDR3 size: 15 residues. The CDR3 sequence: CASSLGGESSGELFF. The DNA for the CDR3 is TGTGCCAGCAGTTTGGGCGGGGAAAGCTCCGGGGAGCTGTTTTTT. Complete variable domain (other parts from reference TRBV28 and TRBJ2-2): DVKVTQSSRYLVKRTGEKVFLECVQDMDHENMFWYRQDPGLGLRLIYFSYDVKMKEKGDIPEGYSVSREKKERFSLILESASTNQTSMYLCASSLGGESSGELFFGEGSRLTVL.

This clonotype was counted a few times. The chain combines TRBV5-1 with TRBJ1-1, with TRBD1 matching over 9 bases. The CDR3 consists of 18 residues. Germline loops: CDR1 SGHRS, CDR2 YFSETQ. V trimming: 1 base; J trimming: 0 bases; junction bases outside the gene matches: 10. The DNA for the CDR3 is TGCGCCAGCAGCTTGAAGGGACAGGGAAAGGGGATGAACACTGAAGCTTTCTTT. It codes for CASSLKGQGKGMNTEAFF.

V and J are TRBV5-1 and TRBJ1-6; possible D gene TRBD1, 5 bases. Per germline, CDR1 SGHRS and CDR2 YFSETQ. Trimming took off 1 base at V and 0 bases at J, with 8 bases between the two ends. This CDR3 is 16 amino acids long. The CDR3 DNA reads as TGCGCCAGCAGCTTGACAGGCGACTCCTATAATTCACCCCTCCACTTT. Amino acid sequence: CASSLTGDSYNSPLHF. Full variable domain (rest looked up from reference TRBV5-1 and TRBJ1-6): KAGVTQTPRYLIKTRGQQVTLSCSPISGHRSVSWYQQTPGQGLQFLFEYFSETQRNKGNFPGRFSGRQFSNSRSEMNVSTLELGDSALYLCASSLTGDSYNSPLHFGNGTRLTVT.

V gene TRBV20-1 combines with J gene TRBJ1-2; no firm D call. The ends were cut back, 1 base at V and 0 bases at J, with 6 bases in the middle. The CDR3 runs 13 residues. CDR1 is DFQATT and CDR2 is SNEGSKA in the germline V gene (reference sequence). CDR3 amino acids: CSARGLSNYGYTF. The CDR3 DNA reads TGCAGTGCTAGAGGATTATCTAACTATGGCTACACCTTC.

There are a few counts of this clonotype. The chain carries TRBV5-1 and TRBJ2-3; unclear D gene. Trimming pared 2 bases from V and 2 bases from J, leaving 12 bases between. Germline V CDR1 and CDR2: SGHRS, YFSETQ. This CDR3 has 15 residues. This CDR3 reads CASSFGRPTTDTQYF. The CDR3 bases are TGCGCCAGCAGCTTCGGCAGGCCCACCACAGATACGCAGTATTTT.

This clonotype has more than one count but fewer than ten. This chain uses TRBV28 with TRBJ2-2; 8 bases match TRBD1. The CDR3 runs 17 residues. The V segment lost 2 bases and the J segment 1 base; nucleotides outside the gene matches: 6. Germline-derived CDR1 and CDR2 are MDHEN and SYDVKM. CDR3 region: CASSLQSGTGNTGELFF. DNA of the CDR3: TGTGCCAGCAGTTTACAGTCTGGGACAGGGAACACCGGGGAGCTGTTTTTT.